This TCR beta chain stems from a study of blood T cell repertoires in COVID-19. Across the study: Samples of COVID-19 (acute and convalescent) were obtained from the United States, Italy and Spain.

Germline values: CDR1 LNHDA, CDR2 SQIVND (reference sequence). V lost 5 bases and J lost 6, with 19 bases in between. This CDR3 region has 15 residues. Some clones are missing from TCRdb's copy, which holds only in-frame ones; the method was immunoSEQ multiplex PCR. The table has 150,000 to 200,000 clones, about 88% seen once. Material: peripheral blood. The V gene is TRBV19, the J gene TRBJ1-2; D gene ambiguous. This TCR derives from a man between 18 and 29 years old with acute or convalescent COVID-19. The CDR3, as DNA: TGTGCCAGTAGTCCGATTCCTGTGGGCGGGGATGGCTACACCTTC. This gives the protein CASSPIPVGGDGYTF.